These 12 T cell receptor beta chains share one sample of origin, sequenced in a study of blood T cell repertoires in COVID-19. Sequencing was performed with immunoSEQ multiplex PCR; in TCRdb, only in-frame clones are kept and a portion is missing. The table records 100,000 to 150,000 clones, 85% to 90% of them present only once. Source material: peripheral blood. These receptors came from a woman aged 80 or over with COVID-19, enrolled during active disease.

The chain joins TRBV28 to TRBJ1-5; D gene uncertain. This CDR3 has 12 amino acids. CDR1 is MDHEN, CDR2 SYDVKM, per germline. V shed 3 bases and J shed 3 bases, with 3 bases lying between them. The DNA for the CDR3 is TGTGCCAGCAGTTTGTACAATCAGCCCCAGCATTTT. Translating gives CASSLYNQPQHF.

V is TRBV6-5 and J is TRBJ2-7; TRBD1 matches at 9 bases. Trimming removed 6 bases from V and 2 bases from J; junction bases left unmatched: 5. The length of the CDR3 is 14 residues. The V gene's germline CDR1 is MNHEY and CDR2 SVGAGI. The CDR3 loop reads CASRDRGLTYEQYF. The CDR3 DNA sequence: TGTGCCAGCAGGGACAGGGGACTTACCTACGAGCAGTACTTC.

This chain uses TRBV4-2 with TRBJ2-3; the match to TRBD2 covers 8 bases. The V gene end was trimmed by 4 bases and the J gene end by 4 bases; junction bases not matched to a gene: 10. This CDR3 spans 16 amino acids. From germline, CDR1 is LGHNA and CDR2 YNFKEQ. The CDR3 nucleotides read TGTGCCAGCAGCCCCAGGCCTACTAGCGGTTCAGATACGCAGTATTTT. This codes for CASSPRPTSGSDTQYF.

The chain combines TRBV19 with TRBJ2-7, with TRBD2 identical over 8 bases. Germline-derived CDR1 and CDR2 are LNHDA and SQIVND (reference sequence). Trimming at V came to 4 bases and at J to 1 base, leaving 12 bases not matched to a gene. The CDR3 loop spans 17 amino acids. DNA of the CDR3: TGTGCCAGTAGTACCGCCCACGGGGGGGGAATGTCCTACGAGCAGTACTTC. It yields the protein CASSTAHGGGMSYEQYF. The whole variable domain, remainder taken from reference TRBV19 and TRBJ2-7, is DGGITQSPKYLFRKEGQNVTLSCEQNLNHDAMYWYRQDPGQGLRLIYYSQIVNDFQKGDIAEGYSVSREKKESFPLTVTSAQKNPTAFYLCASSTAHGGGMSYEQYFGPGTRLTVT.

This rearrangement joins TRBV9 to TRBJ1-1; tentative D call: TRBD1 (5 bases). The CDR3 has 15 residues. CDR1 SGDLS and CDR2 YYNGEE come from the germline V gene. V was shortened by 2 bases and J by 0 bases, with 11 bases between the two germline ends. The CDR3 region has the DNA TGTGCCAGCAGCGTTACGACAGAGATGAACACTGAAGCTTTCTTT. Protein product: CASSVTTEMNTEAFF.

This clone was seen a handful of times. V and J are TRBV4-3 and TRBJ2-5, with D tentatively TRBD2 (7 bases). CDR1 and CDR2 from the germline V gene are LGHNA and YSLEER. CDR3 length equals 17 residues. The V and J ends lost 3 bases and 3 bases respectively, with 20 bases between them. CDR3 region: CASSQGRGSREKETQYF. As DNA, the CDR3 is TGCGCCAGCAGCCAGGGGAGGGGGTCCCGAGAAAAAGAGACCCAGTACTTC.

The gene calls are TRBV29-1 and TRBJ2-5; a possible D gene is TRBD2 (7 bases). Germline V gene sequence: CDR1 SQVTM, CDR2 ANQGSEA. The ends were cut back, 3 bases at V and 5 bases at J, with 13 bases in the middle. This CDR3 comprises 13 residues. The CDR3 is CSVDRGAGETQYF. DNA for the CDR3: TGCAGCGTTGATCGGGGGGCAGGGGAGACCCAGTACTTC.

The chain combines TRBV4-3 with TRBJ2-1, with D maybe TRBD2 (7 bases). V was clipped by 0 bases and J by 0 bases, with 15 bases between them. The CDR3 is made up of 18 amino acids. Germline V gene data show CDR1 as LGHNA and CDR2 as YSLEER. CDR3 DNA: TGCGCCAGCAGCCAAGAAGGAGGGGGAGGGAGCTCCTACAATGAGCAGTTCTTC. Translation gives CASSQEGGGGSSYNEQFF.

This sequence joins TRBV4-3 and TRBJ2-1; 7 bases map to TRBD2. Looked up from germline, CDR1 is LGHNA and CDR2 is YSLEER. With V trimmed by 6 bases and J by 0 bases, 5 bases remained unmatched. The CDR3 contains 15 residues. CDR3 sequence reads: CASRRGYSSYNEQFF. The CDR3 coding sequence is TGCGCCAGCAGGCGGGGGTACAGCTCCTACAATGAGCAGTTCTTC.

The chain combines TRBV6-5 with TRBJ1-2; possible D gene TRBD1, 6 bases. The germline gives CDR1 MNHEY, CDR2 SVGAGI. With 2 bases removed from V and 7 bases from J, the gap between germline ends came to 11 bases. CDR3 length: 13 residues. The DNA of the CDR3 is TGTGCCAGCAGTTACGCCACAGGGATTGGCTACACCTTC. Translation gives CASSYATGIGYTF.

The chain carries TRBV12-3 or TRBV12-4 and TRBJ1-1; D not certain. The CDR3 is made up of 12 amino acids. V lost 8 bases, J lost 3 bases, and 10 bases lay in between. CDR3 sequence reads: CASEPAHTEAFF. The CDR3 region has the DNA TGTGCCAGCGAGCCTGCCCACACTGAAGCTTTCTTT.

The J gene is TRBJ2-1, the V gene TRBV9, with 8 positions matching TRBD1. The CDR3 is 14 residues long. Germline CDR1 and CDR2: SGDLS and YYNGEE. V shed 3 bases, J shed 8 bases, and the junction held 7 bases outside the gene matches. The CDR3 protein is CASSARQGKHEQFF. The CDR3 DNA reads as TGTGCCAGCAGCGCCAGACAGGGGAAGCATGAGCAGTTCTTC.